Below are 4 T cell receptor beta chains sequenced from a single sample in a study of blood T cell repertoires in COVID-19. Sequenced by immunoSEQ multiplex PCR; TCRdb stores in-frame clones only, minus some. The sample has approximately 230,000 clones, about 85% seen once. Sequenced: peripheral blood. The source is a man aged 18 to 35 with active or convalescent COVID-19.

The gene calls are TRBV10-3 and TRBJ2-1, with 10 bases lining up with TRBD1. The germline CDR1 and CDR2 sequences are ENHRY and SYGVKD. Unmatched junction bases numbered 7, after V lost 4 bases and J lost 7 bases. The CDR3 totals 15 residues. This CDR3 reads CAISARDRGANEQFF. The CDR3 DNA reads TGTGCCATCAGTGCCCGGGACAGGGGTGCGAATGAGCAGTTCTTC.

The rearrangement uses TRBV7-2 and TRBJ1-2, with D possibly matching TRBD1 (5 bases). In germline, CDR1 is SGHTA, CDR2 FQGNSA. The CDR3 is 14 amino acids. Trimming shortened V by 4 bases and J by 0 bases, and 9 bases separated the two germline ends. CDR3 coding DNA: TGTGCCAGCAGCTATGACAGCCCTAACTATGGCTACACCTTC. The encoded protein is CASSYDSPNYGYTF.

This rearrangement joins TRBV6-2 or TRBV6-3 to TRBJ1-1, with D perhaps matching TRBD1 (6 bases). The V gene lost 2 bases and the J gene lost 6 bases, with 25 bases spanning the gap. The CDR3 totals 18 residues. Germline lookup yields CDR1 MNHEY and CDR2 SVGEGT. CDR3 in amino acids: CASSYTVRGGSWKAEAFF. The CDR3 coding sequence is TGTGCCAGCAGTTACACAGTAAGGGGGGGCTCGTGGAAGGCTGAAGCTTTCTTT.

This rearrangement joins TRBV7-9 to TRBJ2-7; weak D call: TRBD1 (6 bases). The CDR3 spans 15 residues. V shed 3 bases and J shed 7 bases, with 19 bases lying between them. The germline V gene encodes CDR1 SEHNR and CDR2 FQNEAQ (reference sequence). The CDR3 spells CASSLEIGTPREQYF. The CDR3 nucleotides read TGTGCCAGCAGCTTGGAGATAGGGACACCCCGGGAGCAGTACTTC.